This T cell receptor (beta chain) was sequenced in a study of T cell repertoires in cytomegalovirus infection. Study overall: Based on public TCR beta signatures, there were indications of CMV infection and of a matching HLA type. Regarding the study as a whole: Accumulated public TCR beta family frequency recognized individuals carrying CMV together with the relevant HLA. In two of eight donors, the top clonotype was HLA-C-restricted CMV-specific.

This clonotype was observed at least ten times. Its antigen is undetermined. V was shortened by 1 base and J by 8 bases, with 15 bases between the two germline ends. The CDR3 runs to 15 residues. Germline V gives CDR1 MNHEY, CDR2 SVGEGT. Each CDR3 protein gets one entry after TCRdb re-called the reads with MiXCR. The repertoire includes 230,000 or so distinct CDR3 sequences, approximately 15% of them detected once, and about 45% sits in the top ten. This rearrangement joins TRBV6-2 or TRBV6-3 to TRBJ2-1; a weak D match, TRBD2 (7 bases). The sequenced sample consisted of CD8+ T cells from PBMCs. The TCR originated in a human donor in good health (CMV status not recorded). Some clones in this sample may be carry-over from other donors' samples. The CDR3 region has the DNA TGTGCCAGCAGTTACTGGGGGGGGGCCGTAGATGAGCAGTTCTTC. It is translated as CASSYWGGAVDEQFF.